The T cell receptor beta chain described here comes from a study of blood T cell repertoires in COVID-19. Data came from immunoSEQ multiplex PCR; TCRdb stores just in-frame clones and leaves some out. The sample includes approximately 100,000 clones, 85% of them seen just once. This CDR3 region has 16 residues. J gave up 1 base and V 4 bases, and 6 bases lay outside the gene matches. Per germline, CDR1 SGHNT and CDR2 YENEEA. The genes are TRBV11-3 and TRBJ2-2; TRBD2 matches 7 bases. Sequenced material: peripheral blood. The receptor's source is a woman aged 70 to 79 with active or convalescent COVID-19. The DNA for the CDR3 is TGTGCCAGCAGCTCTGACAGCGGGATGAACACCGGGGAGCTGTTTTTT. Amino acid sequence: CASSSDSGMNTGELFF.